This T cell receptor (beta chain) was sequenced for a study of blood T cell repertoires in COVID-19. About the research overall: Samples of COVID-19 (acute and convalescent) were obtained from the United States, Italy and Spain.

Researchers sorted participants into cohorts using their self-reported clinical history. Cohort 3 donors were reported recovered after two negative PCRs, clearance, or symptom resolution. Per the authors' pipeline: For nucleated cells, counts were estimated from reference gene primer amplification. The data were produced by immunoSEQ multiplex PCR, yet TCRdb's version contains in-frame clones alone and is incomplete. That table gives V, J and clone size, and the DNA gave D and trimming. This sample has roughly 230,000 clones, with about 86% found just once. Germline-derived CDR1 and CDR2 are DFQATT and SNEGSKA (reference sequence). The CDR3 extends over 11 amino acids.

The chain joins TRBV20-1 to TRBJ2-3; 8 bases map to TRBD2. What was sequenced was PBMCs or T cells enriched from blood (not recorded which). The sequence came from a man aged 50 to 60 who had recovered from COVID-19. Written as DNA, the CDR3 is TGCAGAGCGGGGGTGACAGATACGCAGTATTTT. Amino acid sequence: CRAGVTDTQYF.